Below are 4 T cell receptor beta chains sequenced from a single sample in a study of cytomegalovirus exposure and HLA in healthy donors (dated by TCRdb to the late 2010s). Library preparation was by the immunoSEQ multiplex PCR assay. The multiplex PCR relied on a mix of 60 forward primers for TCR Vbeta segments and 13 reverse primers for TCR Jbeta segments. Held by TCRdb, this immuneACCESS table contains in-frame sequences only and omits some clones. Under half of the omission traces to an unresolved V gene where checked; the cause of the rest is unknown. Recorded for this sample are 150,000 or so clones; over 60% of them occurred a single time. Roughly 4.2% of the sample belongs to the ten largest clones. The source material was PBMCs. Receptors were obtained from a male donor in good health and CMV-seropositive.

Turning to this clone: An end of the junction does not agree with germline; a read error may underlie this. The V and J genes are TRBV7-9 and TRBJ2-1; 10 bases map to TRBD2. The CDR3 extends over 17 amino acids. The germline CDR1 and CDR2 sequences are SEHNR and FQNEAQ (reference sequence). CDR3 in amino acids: CSSSLVVTSGEYNEQFF. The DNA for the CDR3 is TGTTCCAGCAGCTTAGTAGTCACTAGCGGGGAGTACAATGAGCAGTTCTTC.

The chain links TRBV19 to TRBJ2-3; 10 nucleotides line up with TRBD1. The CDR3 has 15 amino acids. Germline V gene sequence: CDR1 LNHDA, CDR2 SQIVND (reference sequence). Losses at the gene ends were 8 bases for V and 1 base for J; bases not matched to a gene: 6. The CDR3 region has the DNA TGTGCCAGTTCACCCGGGACAGGGGGCACAGATACGCAGTATTTT. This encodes CASSPGTGGTDTQYF.

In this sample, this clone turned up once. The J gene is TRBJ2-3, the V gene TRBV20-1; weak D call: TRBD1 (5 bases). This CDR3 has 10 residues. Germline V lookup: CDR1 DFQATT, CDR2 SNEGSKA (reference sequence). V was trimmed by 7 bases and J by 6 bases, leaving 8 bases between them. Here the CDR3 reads CSVGADTQYF. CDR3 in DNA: TGCAGTGTAGGGGCGGATACGCAGTATTTT.

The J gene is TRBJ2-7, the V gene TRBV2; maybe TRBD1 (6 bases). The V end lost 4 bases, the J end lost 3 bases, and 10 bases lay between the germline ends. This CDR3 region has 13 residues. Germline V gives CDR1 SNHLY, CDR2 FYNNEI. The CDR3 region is CASSGQEGYEQYF. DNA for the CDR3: TGTGCCAGCAGTGGACAGGAAGGCTACGAGCAGTACTTC.